This record covers a single T cell receptor (beta chain). What antigen it recognizes has not been identified. Base qualities are not recorded, but no much larger clone differs from it by a single base. Genomic DNA was isolated from the sorted cells so that the TCRbeta CDR3 region could be sequenced. The immunoSEQ Assay was used to sequence the TCRbeta CDR3 regions. In TCRdb, the immuneACCESS table is reduced to in-frame sequences with V and J assigned. These tables do not hold every clone; where another copy was compared, an unresolved V gene accounts for under half, and the others remain unexplained. Within this sample are tens of thousands of clones, with around 89% of them counted one time only. Around 0.95% of the sample lies in the top ten. This specimen belongs to a study of OX40 agonist ivuxolimab in advanced cancers. General notes on the study: Ivuxolimab, which targeted the costimulatory receptor OX40 (CD134), was an agonistic, fully human IgG2 monoclonal antibody. Partial responses were achieved by three dose-escalation patients, of whom one had hepatocellular carcinoma and two had cutaneous melanoma. Prior anti-PD-1, anti-PD-L1 or anti-CTLA-4 therapy was permitted, and approximately 40% of dose-escalation patients had received checkpoint inhibitors. Peripheral TCRbeta sequencing aimed to test whether ivuxolimab altered TCR sequence diversity and caused clonal T-cell expansion. The monotherapy dose-escalation portion (N of about 50 patients) of the phase I ivuxolimab trial is reported in the paper. Intravenous ivuxolimab was administered to patients every 2 weeks at six dose levels: 0.01, 0.1, 0.3, 1.5, 3 and 10 mg/kg. The dose-escalation cohort was roughly 87% male with a mean age of approximately 60 years, ranging from about 20 to 80. Of the roughly 52 dose-escalation patients, hepatocellular carcinoma was present in about 20, melanoma in some 15, renal cell carcinoma in 9 and head and neck cancer in 9. Study-level results and caveats: Low levels of normalized T-cell clonal expansion were also seen in some patients who did not respond. After ivuxolimab, expanded clones were on average more numerous among CD8+ T cells than among CD4+ T cells. Antigen specificity was not determined for the clonally expanded peripheral T cells. At doses of 0.1 to 3.0 mg/kg, clonal expansion of both CD4+ and CD8+ T cells in blood was seen between baseline and week 6. In the 0.1-3.0 mg/kg groups, partial responders were among the patients with the lowest normalized peripheral clonal expansion, particularly in CD8+ T cells.

The trial excluded patients who had a history of autoimmune disease or were on systemic immunosuppression. Peripheral blood for TCR sequencing was collected from all dose cohorts at baseline, on cycle 4 day 1, and on cycle 7 day 1. Samples were obtained from an open-label, multicenter, first-in-human phase I dose-escalation trial of ivuxolimab. Adults with locally advanced or metastatic melanoma, renal cell carcinoma, hepatocellular carcinoma or head and neck squamous cell carcinoma were enrolled in the trial. Before TCR sequencing, CD4+ T cells and CD8+ T cells from peripheral blood were sorted into separate populations. From its cysteine to its phenylalanine, the CDR3 spans 13 amino acids. Of all the DNA, just the CDR3 is kept, 39 bases in frame from base 1. The trim is 2 bases for V and 2 bases for J, with a gap of 7 bases between the germline ends. Per the germline V gene, SGHRS is the CDR1 and YFSETQ is the CDR2.

The sequencing here drew on CD4+ or CD8+ T cells sorted from blood, taken in a trial of the OX40 agonist ivuxolimab. The chain joins TRBV5-1 to TRBJ2-5; TRBD2 could be the D gene, as 5 bases match. The source is an adult with an advanced solid tumor such as melanoma, head and neck, liver or kidney cancer. The bases are TGCGCCAGCAGCTTAACTAGGCAAGAGACCCAGTACTTC. Its translation reads: CASSLTRQETQYF.